The source of this T cell receptor beta chain is a study of blood T cell repertoires in COVID-19. The overall study: Collection of acute and convalescent COVID-19 samples took place in the United States, Italy and Spain. PBMCs, B-cell-depleted T cells, or T cells provided the cDNA or gDNA that made up the material.

Per the study methods: For nucleated cells, counts were estimated from reference gene primer amplification. Libraries were prepared by immunoSEQ multiplex PCR; TCRdb keeps only in-frame clonotypes and omits some of them. V, J and clone size were drawn from that table, and D and trimming were deduced from the DNA. This table holds fewer than 250,000 clones, 70% to 90% found once. Germline values: CDR1 MDHEN, CDR2 SYDVKM. This CDR3 is 14 amino acids long. V was shortened by 2 bases and J by 8 bases, with 13 bases between the two germline ends. This receptor was taken from a woman in her forties or fifties with active or convalescent COVID-19. The V call is TRBV28, the J call TRBJ2-1; maybe TRBD2 (5 bases). Sequencing input: peripheral blood. CDR3 sequence (DNA): TGTGCCAGCAGTTTAAGGCTAGCTGGCTATGAGCAGTTCTTC. It translates to CASSLRLAGYEQFF.